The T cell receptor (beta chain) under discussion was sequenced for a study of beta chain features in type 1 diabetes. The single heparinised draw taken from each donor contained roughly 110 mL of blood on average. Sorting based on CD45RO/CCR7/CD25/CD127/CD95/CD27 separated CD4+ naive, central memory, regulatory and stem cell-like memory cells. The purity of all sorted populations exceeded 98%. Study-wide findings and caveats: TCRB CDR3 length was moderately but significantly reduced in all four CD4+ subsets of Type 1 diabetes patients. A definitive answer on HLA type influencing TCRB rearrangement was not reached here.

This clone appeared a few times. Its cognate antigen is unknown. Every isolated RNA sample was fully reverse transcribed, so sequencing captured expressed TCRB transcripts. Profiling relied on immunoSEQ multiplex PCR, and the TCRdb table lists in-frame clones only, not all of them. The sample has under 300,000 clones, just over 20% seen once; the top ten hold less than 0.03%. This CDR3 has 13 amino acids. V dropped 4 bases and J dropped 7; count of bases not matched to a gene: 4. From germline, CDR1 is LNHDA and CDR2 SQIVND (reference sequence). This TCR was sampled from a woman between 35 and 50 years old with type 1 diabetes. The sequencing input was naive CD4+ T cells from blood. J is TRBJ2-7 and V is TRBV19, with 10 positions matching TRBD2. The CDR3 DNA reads TGTGCCAGTAGTAGAGCGGGAGGGGAAGAGCAGTACTTC. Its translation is CASSRAGGEEQYF.